This entry lists 8 T cell receptor beta chains sequenced from one sample in a study of control samples from healthy donors and cancer patients. The repertoire was sequenced with immunoSEQ multiplex PCR; TCRdb's copy has only in-frame clones and lacks some. Of 65,000 to 95,000 clones detected, around 87% appear once; the ten largest clones hold 20%. The sample consisted of blood. All receptors derive from a man aged 50 to 59 in good health.

V and J are TRBV7-2 and TRBJ1-5, with a weak D call TRBD1 (6 bases). Looked up from germline, CDR1 is SGHTA and CDR2 is FQGNSA. This CDR3 spans 17 amino acids. V was clipped by 4 bases and J by 1 base, with 17 bases between them. This CDR3 reads CASSYSFPGQSNQPQHF. Written as DNA, the CDR3 is TGTGCCAGCAGCTACTCCTTTCCGGGACAAAGCAATCAGCCCCAGCATTTT.

This chain links TRBV6-2 or TRBV6-3 with TRBJ1-4; 9 bases are a match to TRBD1. The trim removed 4 bases at V and 7 bases at J, leaving 7 bases unmatched. Germline CDR1 reads MNHEY; CDR2 reads SVGEGT. The CDR3 has 15 residues. The CDR3 bases are TGTGCCAGCAGTTCGCATGGGACAGGGTCTGAAAAACTGTTTTTT. Its translation: CASSSHGTGSEKLFF.

The V and J genes are TRBV7-2 and TRBJ2-1; 10 bases fit TRBD2. V lost 4 bases to trimming and J lost 4 bases; unmatched junction nucleotides: 4. The CDR3 covers 15 residues. Germline loops: CDR1 SGHTA, CDR2 FQGNSA. The CDR3 coding sequence is TGTGCCAGCAGCTCTAGCGGGAGTGTTTACAATGAGCAGTTCTTC. Amino acids: CASSSSGSVYNEQFF.

This chain links TRBV5-4 with TRBJ2-1; D tentatively fits TRBD1 or TRBD2 (5 bases each). The ends were cut back, 0 bases at V and 1 base at J, with 17 bases in the middle. The CDR3 totals 18 residues. The germline gives CDR1 SGHNT, CDR2 YYREEE (reference sequence). CDR3 bases: TGTGCCAGCAGCTTGGGGGGACCCAACGCGGGTTCCTACAATGAGCAGTTCTTC. Translating it yields CASSLGGPNAGSYNEQFF.

The chain recombines TRBV24-1 with TRBJ1-5; no clear D. Germline assignment: CDR1 KGHDR and CDR2 SFDVKD. This CDR3 has 13 residues. Trimming stripped 1 base from V and 9 bases from J, with 9 bases between. The CDR3 reads CATSDLGFRPQHF. The CDR3 DNA reads as TGTGCCACCAGTGATTTAGGGTTTCGGCCCCAGCATTTT.

J is TRBJ2-2 and V is TRBV24-1; D may be TRBD2 (6 bases). CDR1 KGHDR and CDR2 SFDVKD come from the germline V gene. The CDR3 runs to 15 residues. V gave up 3 bases and J gave up 5 bases, with 12 bases separating them. The CDR3 nucleotides read TGTGCCACCAGTGATGCCGGGACTTCGACCGGGGAGCTGTTTTTT. This gives the protein CATSDAGTSTGELFF.

The rearrangement links TRBV19 to TRBJ2-4; perhaps TRBD1 as D (6 bases). Germline V CDR1 and CDR2: LNHDA, SQIVND (reference sequence). This CDR3 is built from 15 residues. Trimming took 4 bases from V and 1 from J, leaving 11 bases between them. The CDR3 loop is CASSKGDIAKNIQYF. In DNA form, the CDR3 reads TGTGCCAGTAGTAAGGGGGATATTGCCAAAAACATTCAGTACTTC.

V and J are TRBV7-2 and TRBJ2-5, with D possibly matching TRBD1 (6 bases). V dropped 3 bases and J dropped 1 base, with 15 bases sitting between them. The germline V gene encodes CDR1 SGHTA and CDR2 FQGNSA. There are 16 residues in the CDR3. The CDR3, as DNA: TGTGCCAGCAGCTTTAGGACAGCCCCAGGCCAAGAGACCCAGTACTTC. Translating it yields CASSFRTAPGQETQYF.